What follows are 8 T cell receptor beta chains derived from one specimen sequenced in a study of human T cells and chemical hapten exposure. TCRdb re-analysed the RACE reads in MiXCR, keeping a single row per CDR3 protein. Among 140,000 or so distinct CDR3 sequences listed, about an eighth were seen once. The time point is: patch test 2, 6 weeks after DPC sensitization. Documented treatment: therapeutic diphenylcyclopropenone sensitization with weekly scalp DPC. The sequences come from whole blood, collected in connection with sensitization to the hapten diphenylcyclopropenone (DPC). The receptors stem from a woman between 50 and 59 years old with alopecia areata. Some clones in this sample may be carry-over from other donors' samples.

A few counts support this clonotype. J is TRBJ2-7 and V is TRBV20-1; a weak D match, TRBD1 (6 bases). Trimming pared 5 bases from V and 0 bases from J, leaving 14 bases between. The CDR3 covers 14 residues. Germline V gene sequence: CDR1 DFQATT, CDR2 SNEGSKA (reference sequence). For the CDR3, the DNA is TGCAGTGCTCGGACAGCGCGTAGCTCCTACGAGCAGTACTTC. This codes for CSARTARSSYEQYF.

V gene TRBV29-1 combines with J gene TRBJ2-3; the match to TRBD1 covers 8 bases. CDR1 is SQVTM and CDR2 is ANQGSEA in the germline V gene. The CDR3 covers 14 residues. After removal of 0 bases from V and 7 bases from J, the junction contained 6 bases not matched to a gene. CDR3 nucleotides: TGCAGCGTTGAAGAGGCAGGGGGCAGTTATACGCAGTATTTT. This translates into CSVEEAGGSYTQYF.

Many counts were recorded for this clonotype. This chain joins TRBV7-9 and TRBJ2-1; 7 bases fit TRBD2. CDR3 length equals 15 residues. Germline V gene sequence: CDR1 SEHNR, CDR2 FQNEAQ (reference sequence). The V segment lost 5 bases and the J segment 4 bases; nucleotides outside the gene matches: 8. The CDR3 region is CASSPAGDRYNEQFF. In DNA form, the CDR3 reads TGTGCCAGCAGCCCCGCGGGGGACCGATACAATGAGCAGTTCTTC.

This clonotype came up a few times. The rearrangement uses TRBV11-3 and TRBJ1-1; tentative D call: TRBD1 (5 bases). Germline CDR1 SGHNT, CDR2 YENEEA. This CDR3 is 16 amino acids long. Between the trimmed V and J ends, which lost 0 bases and 1 base, there was a span of 12 bases. The CDR3 DNA follows: TGTGCCAGCAGCTTAGATCGTGGGGCAAAGAACACTGAAGCTTTCTTT. Its protein is CASSLDRGAKNTEAFF.

This chain uses TRBV29-1 with TRBJ1-3, with D possibly TRBD1 on 6 matching bases. The germline V gene encodes CDR1 SQVTM and CDR2 ANQGSEA. Between the trimmed V and J ends, which lost 6 bases and 8 bases, there was a span of 23 bases. CDR3 length: 15 residues. The CDR3 nucleotides are TGCAGCGTGGGGACAACGACTGGCCGGAAAGACACCATATATTTT. Translating gives CSVGTTTGRKDTIYF.

In the case of this clonotype: At one end the junction does not follow the germline gene, possibly because of a read error. The rearrangement uses TRBV29-1 and TRBJ2-7; TRBD1 matches at 8 bases. Per the germline V gene, CDR1 is SQVTM and CDR2 is ANQGSEA. This CDR3 is built from 13 residues. CDR3 loop: CSVRTGPSNEQYF. CDR3 DNA: TGCAGCGTGAGGACAGGGCCCTCCAACGAGCAGTACTTC.

The chain couples TRBV29-1 to TRBJ1-1; unclear D gene. CDR1 and CDR2 (germline): SQVTM, ANQGSEA. This CDR3 region has 12 residues. Trimming took 5 bases from V and 1 from J, leaving 8 bases between them. CDR3 nucleotide sequence: TGCAGCGTTTTGTCACGGAACACTGAAGCTTTCTTT. Protein product: CSVLSRNTEAFF.

The chain is built from TRBV12-3 or TRBV12-4 and TRBJ2-2, with D uncertain. The length of the CDR3 is 13 residues. Trimming shortened V by 7 bases and J by 6 bases, and 12 bases separated the two germline ends. In DNA form, the CDR3 reads TGTGCCAGCAACCTACTGCCGTCCGGGGAGCTGTTTTTT. Protein sequence: CASNLLPSGELFF.